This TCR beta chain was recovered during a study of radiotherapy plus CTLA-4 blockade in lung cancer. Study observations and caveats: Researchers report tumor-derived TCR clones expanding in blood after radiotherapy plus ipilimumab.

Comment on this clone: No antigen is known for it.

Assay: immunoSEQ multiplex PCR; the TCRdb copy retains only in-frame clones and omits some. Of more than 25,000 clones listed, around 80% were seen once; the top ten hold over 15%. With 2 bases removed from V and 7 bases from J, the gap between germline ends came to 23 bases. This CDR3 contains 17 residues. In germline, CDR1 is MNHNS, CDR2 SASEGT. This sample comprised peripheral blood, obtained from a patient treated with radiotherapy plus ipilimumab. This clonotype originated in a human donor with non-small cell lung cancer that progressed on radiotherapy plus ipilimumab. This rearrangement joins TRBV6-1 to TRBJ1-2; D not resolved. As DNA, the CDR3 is TGTGCCAGCAGTGAATTAGAGTATGCGCTTCTGAAGGCTGGCTACACCTTC. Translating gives CASSELEYALLKAGYTF.